This T cell receptor (beta chain) was found in a study of blood T cell repertoires in COVID-19. In the original workflow: The authors estimated nucleated cell counts from reference gene primer amplification. TCRdb's table, derived via immunoSEQ multiplex PCR, lists solely in-frame clones and lacks some. The V and J calls and clone size were taken over from that table, and D and trimming were inferred from the DNA. This repertoire shows a few hundred thousand clones, about 88% found once; its top ten account for 1.4% to 1.5%. Those enrolled, adults aged 18 to 89 years, came from about 24 US areas. Cohorts were based on clinical histories the participants reported. Each exposed participant met a COVID-19 case in the 2 weeks preceding study entry. This clonotype originated in a woman between 18 and 29 years old who had been exposed to COVID-19. The sequencing input was PBMCs or T cells enriched from blood (not recorded which).

The CDR3 sequence is CASSPREPGGSTEAFF. The CDR3 nucleotides read TGTGCCAGCTCACCACGGGAGCCAGGGGGGAGCACTGAAGCTTTCTTT. This chain connects TRBV18 to TRBJ1-1, with 7 bases that match TRBD1. This CDR3 region has 16 residues. The germline V gene encodes CDR1 KGHSH and CDR2 LQKENI. The trim removed 1 base at V and 4 bases at J, leaving 9 bases unmatched. Filled out from reference TRBV18 and TRBJ1-1, the complete variable domain reads NAGVMQNPRHLVRRRGQEARLRCSPMKGHSHVYWYRQLPEEGLKFMVYLQKENIIDESGMPKERFSAEFPKEGPSILRIQQVVRGDSAAYFCASSPREPGGSTEAFFGQGTRLTVV.